Listed below are T cell receptor beta chains from one sample, sequenced in a study of T-cell memory formation after mild COVID-19. Each CDR3 protein gets one entry after TCRdb re-called the 5' RACE reads with MiXCR. The data contain 390,000 or so distinct CDR3 sequences, approximately 15% of them seen just once; the ten biggest clones take up under 25%. Sequencing used PBMCs or a T cell subset sorted from them (not recorded which). Receptors originate from a man aged 18 to 35 who had mild COVID-19 (a few samples of this study predate the infection). Cell type and time point are not known. Both conserved end residues are trimmed from each CDR3. The D gene is left open where the match is weak. Clone size is not always given. Where it is, it says once, few, many or a class for expanded clones.

D gene,V gene,clone size,J gene,CDR3 protein
-,TRBV7-2,few,TRBJ1-1,ASSLGQDASTEAF
-,TRBV6-5,few,TRBJ2-2,ASSYSKVGELF
-,TRBV19,-,TRBJ1-1,ASSLGRMEAF
-,TRBV28,-,TRBJ1-5,ASSEKRNQPQH
TRBD1,TRBV11-2,-,TRBJ2-5,ASSPRTGNVRETQY
TRBD1,TRBV18,many,TRBJ1-1,ASSSDRGIRTEAF
TRBD1,TRBV5-1,few,TRBJ2-5,ASWDRGPETQY
TRBD1,TRBV20-1,-,TRBJ1-2,SARGLTGGDHGYT
-,TRBV4-1,-,TRBJ2-3,ASSQVGAGVTDTQY
TRBD1,TRBV25-1,few,TRBJ2-1,ASSETGALNEQF
TRBD2,TRBV7-8,few,TRBJ2-3,ASSTTSGGAIITDTQY
-,TRBV4-1,few,TRBJ2-1,ASSRTQDGYNEQF
-,TRBV7-9,-,TRBJ2-5,ASRDDRETQY
TRBD1,TRBV4-3,-,TRBJ1-6,ASSQDYRGTVNSPLH
-,TRBV4-3,few,TRBJ2-5,ASSQDFREPRAQY
TRBD2,TRBV9,few,TRBJ2-3,ASRSSGDYTDTQY
TRBD2,TRBV4-2,few,TRBJ2-3,ASSQRGSGGSTDTQY
-,TRBV20-1,-,TRBJ1-2,SAREKGDLNYGYT
TRBD2,TRBV5-5,many,TRBJ2-5,ASGGPEGGETQY
-,TRBV13,few,TRBJ1-1,ASSWHGGDQAF
-,TRBV11-2,-,TRBJ2-4,ASHRGGGRDKNIQY
-,TRBV5-1,many,TRBJ2-1,ASSYGSAYNEQF
-,TRBV4-1,few,TRBJ2-5,ASSQDRKGRETQY
TRBD1,TRBV9,-,TRBJ2-7,ASSVAAGGSYEQY
-,TRBV2,few,TRBJ2-1,ASSPIRQTSEF
-,TRBV20-1,-,TRBJ2-1,SARAPGQSYNEQF
TRBD2,TRBV7-3,-,TRBJ2-1,ASSLMGGAGSDEQF
-,TRBV5-1,-,TRBJ1-2,ASSGTGRDGYT
-,TRBV4-2,few,TRBJ1-2,ASSQDYYGYT
-,TRBV6-2/TRBV6-3,-,TRBJ1-5,DSSWWSDQPQH
TRBD1,TRBV15,-,TRBJ2-1,ATSRVTGAGNEQF
-,TRBV7-3,many,TRBJ1-6,ASSLYKDSPLH
-,TRBV24-1,-,TRBJ2-3,ATSDPDIPDTQY
-,TRBV20-1,-,TRBJ2-5,SAREGRPQETQY
TRBD1,TRBV7-3,few,TRBJ1-4,ASSLSPGGNEKLF
-,TRBV12-3/TRBV12-4,few,TRBJ2-5,ASLPQGQETQY
-,TRBV20-1,-,TRBJ1-2,SASRDNYGYT
-,TRBV28,-,TRBJ2-3,ASRSRDSLY
TRBD1,TRBV20-1,few,TRBJ2-4,SVGMTGRSIQY
-,TRBV6-5,-,TRBJ1-3,ASSDRFSTIY
-,TRBV9,-,TRBJ1-4,ASSARGTGGEKLF
-,TRBV4-3,few,TRBJ2-2,ASTGLGAGELF
-,TRBV7-9,-,TRBJ2-5,ASSRETETQY
-,TRBV5-1,-,TRBJ1-1,ASSSTAGTEAF
-,TRBV5-1,many,TRBJ2-7,ASSLPSYEQY
-,TRBV5-1,-,TRBJ1-1,ASRGGIDEAF
TRBD1,TRBV5-1,few,TRBJ2-7,ASSSGTGGIYEQY
TRBD2,TRBV4-1,-,TRBJ2-3,ASSQDPAGTSSTDTQY
-,TRBV9,few,TRBJ2-2,ASSVEDSRRELF